A selection of T cell receptor beta chains follows, all from one sample in a study of response to subunit inactivated influenza vaccine. TCRdb re-analysed the RT-PCR reads in MiXCR, keeping a single row per CDR3 protein. The sample lists around 570,000 distinct CDR3 sequences, approximately 7.6% occurring once. Material: PBMCs from blood, obtained around 2 years after vaccination. The receptors shown here come from a man aged 50 to 69 who received an inactivated influenza vaccine. Each CDR3 is given with its conserved first and last residue. D genes are given only for firm matches. A row's size may be missing; if present it is once, few, many or a size class.

>TRBV7-9|TRBJ1-5|-|many
TGTGCCAGCAGCCCCCCAACAGGGTCCAATCAGCCCCAGCATTTT
CASSPPTGSNQPQHF
>TRBV20-1|TRBJ2-5|-|-
TGCAGTGCCACGACCCCTCAAGAGACCCAGTACTTC
CSATTPQETQYF
>TRBV12-3/TRBV12-4|TRBJ2-1|-|-
TGTGCCAGCAGCCCTAGGGAGCGGCAAAAATCAGAGCAGTTCTTC
CASSPRERQKSEQFF
>TRBV7-2|TRBJ2-7|-|many
TGTGCCAGCAGCTTAGGGGAGTACGAGCAGTACTTC
CASSLGEYEQYF
>TRBV7-2|TRBJ2-4|-|-
TGTGCCAGCAGCTCCCTCCCTCGGGGACCTAAAAACATTCAGTACTTC
CASSSLPRGPKNIQYF
>TRBV20-1|TRBJ2-5|TRBD2|many
TGCAGTGCTAGACTCCCTAGCGGAGAGACCCAGTACTTC
CSARLPSGETQYF
>TRBV28|TRBJ2-7|-|-
TGTGCCACCTCAAGCGGGCCCGCCTACGAGCAGTACTTC
CATSSGPAYEQYF
>TRBV6-1|TRBJ2-5|-|-
TGTGCCAGCAACACCCCCTCCACCGGGACCCAGTACTTC
CASNTPSTGTQYF
>TRBV10-2|TRBJ1-1|TRBD1|few
TGCGCCAGCTCCGGGACAGGGGGCTTCGGGCTCCCTGAAGCTTTCTTT
CASSGTGGFGLPEAFF
>TRBV9|TRBJ2-1|TRBD2|few
TGTGCCAGCAGCGTAGAGGGACTAGCGGGGGTCTACAATGAGCAGTTCTTC
CASSVEGLAGVYNEQFF
>TRBV2|TRBJ1-1|-|many
TGTGCCAGCAGCGTCCGCAGGATGAACACTGAAGCTTTCTTT
CASSVRRMNTEAFF
>TRBV5-1|TRBJ1-1|-|few
TGCGCCAGCAGCTTGCCATCGTCCGGGACTGAAGCTTTCTTT
CASSLPSSGTEAFF
>TRBV12-3/TRBV12-4|TRBJ1-1|-|few
TGTGCCAGCACCCGGGGGGGCATTGAAGCTTTCTTT
CASTRGGIEAFF
>TRBV2|TRBJ2-3|-|-
TGTGCCAGTATGGAGCCCACAGATACGCAGTATTTT
CASMEPTDTQYF
>TRBV19|TRBJ1-5|-|-
TGTGCCAGTAGTATTGCCGCGGGGGGCGCAGGTCAGCCCCAGCATTTT
CASSIAAGGAGQPQHF
>TRBV12-3/TRBV12-4|TRBJ1-3|-|few
TGTGCCAGCAGTTCGTCGGCAGCCTCTGGAAACACCATATATTTT
CASSSSAASGNTIYF
>TRBV6-2/TRBV6-3|TRBJ1-1|-|-
TGTGCCAGCAGCCCTTGGACGGAAGGGCCCATTGAAGCTTTCTTT
CASSPWTEGPIEAFF
>TRBV18|TRBJ1-3|-|few
TGTGCCAGCTCACGGGACGTAAATGGAAACACCATATATTTT
CASSRDVNGNTIYF
>TRBV20-1|TRBJ1-5|-|-
TGCAGTGCGGCGGACATTCATAGCAATCAGCCCCAGCATTTT
CSAADIHSNQPQHF
>TRBV12-3/TRBV12-4|TRBJ2-2|-|-
TGTGCCAGCAGCCGCAGGAACACCGGGGAGCTGTTTTTT
CASSRRNTGELFF
>TRBV5-4|TRBJ2-3|-|-
TGTGCCAGCAGCTTGTTTAGCGGAGCGGGCACAGATACGCAGTATTTT
CASSLFSGAGTDTQYF
>TRBV6-1|TRBJ2-5|TRBD2|many
TGTGCCAGCAGCCCCGTAAATGCGGGAGGAGTGGGGACCCAGTACTTC
CASSPVNAGGVGTQYF
>TRBV5-5|TRBJ1-1|-|-
TGTGCCAGCAGCTGGGGGGTCATGAACACTGAAGCTTTCTTT
CASSWGVMNTEAFF
>TRBV3-1|TRBJ2-7|TRBD2|-
TGTGCCAGCAGCCAAGGGGTTAGCGGGAGTTACGAGCAGTACTTC
CASSQGVSGSYEQYF
>TRBV2|TRBJ2-3|TRBD2|few
TGTGCCAGCAGTAGAGGACTAGCGGCAGATACGCAGTATTTT
CASSRGLAADTQYF
>TRBV20-1|TRBJ2-4|-|-
TGCAGTGCTTATAGCGTTGGCAAAAACATTCAGTACTTC
CSAYSVGKNIQYF
>TRBV2|TRBJ2-7|-|-
TGTGCCAGCAGAGCGAACCAGGGTTACGAGCAGTACTTC
CASRANQGYEQYF
>TRBV7-9|TRBJ1-2|-|many
TGTGCCAGCAGTCCCGGTGGTGGCTATGGCTACACCTTC
CASSPGGGYGYTF
>TRBV5-1|TRBJ2-3|-|many
TGCGCCAGCAGCTTGTCGGCAGGGGAAGATACGCAGTATTTT
CASSLSAGEDTQYF
>TRBV5-6|TRBJ2-3|TRBD1|many
TGTGCCAGCAGCTCCAACCGGGACAGGGGGACTAGCACAGATACGCAGTATTTT
CASSSNRDRGTSTDTQYF
>TRBV7-2|TRBJ2-2|TRBD2|many
TGTGCCAGCAGCTTAGACGGGAGGGCGACTGGGGAGCTGTTTTTT
CASSLDGRATGELFF
>TRBV27|TRBJ1-1|TRBD1|-
TGTGCCAGCAGGACAGGGAGGTGGGGCACTGAAGCTTTCTTT
CASRTGRWGTEAFF
>TRBV7-2|TRBJ2-1|-|-
TGTGCCAGCAGCTTAAAAGTCTACAATGAGCAGTTCTTC
CASSLKVYNEQFF
>TRBV5-1|TRBJ2-1|-|many
TGCGCCAGCAGCTTGTCTGGAGGGGTGCTATACAATGAGCAGTTCTTC
CASSLSGGVLYNEQFF
>TRBV5-1|TRBJ2-7|-|many
TGCGCCAGCAGGGGGGACAATACCTACGAGCAGTACTTC
CASRGDNTYEQYF
>TRBV5-5|TRBJ2-2|TRBD1|-
TGTGCCAGCAGCTGGACGGGACAGGGGGCAGGGGAGCTGTTTTTT
CASSWTGQGAGELFF
>TRBV5-1|TRBJ2-7|TRBD1|few
TGCGCCAGCAGCTTGTCACCAGGGGGCGAGTACGAGCAGTACTTC
CASSLSPGGEYEQYF
>TRBV5-1|TRBJ2-7|-|few
TGCGTCAGCAGCTACGACAAAAACGAGCAGTACTTC
CVSSYDKNEQYF
>TRBV12-3/TRBV12-4|TRBJ2-1|-|-
TGTGCCAGCAGCACGTACGGTAACAATGTGCAGTTCTTC
CASSTYGNNVQFF
>TRBV4-1|TRBJ2-7|-|many
TGCGCCAGCAGCCAAGATCCGTTCTACGAGCAGTACTTC
CASSQDPFYEQYF
>TRBV7-9|TRBJ2-1|-|few
TGTGCCAGCAGCCCCCGGGAACGGACCTACAATGAGCAGTTCTTC
CASSPRERTYNEQFF
>TRBV5-1|TRBJ1-3|-|many
TGCGCCAGTGGCCCGGGGATCCCTGGAAACACCATATATTTT
CASGPGIPGNTIYF
>TRBV3-1|TRBJ1-2|-|-
TGTGCCAGCAGCCAAGATCGATTTAACTATGGCTACACCTTC
CASSQDRFNYGYTF
>TRBV20-1|TRBJ2-3|TRBD2|many
TGCAGTGTCCCTAGCGGGAGGGGCCCAGATACGCAGTATTTT
CSVPSGRGPDTQYF
>TRBV4-2|TRBJ1-2|TRBD1|-
TGTGCCAGCAGCCAACTGGACAGGGATGGCTACACCTTC
CASSQLDRDGYTF
>TRBV20-1|TRBJ2-1|-|-
TGCAGTGCTAGCGGCGAAAATGAGCAGTTCTTC
CSASGENEQFF
>TRBV28|TRBJ1-2|-|-
TGTGCCAGCAGTACCCCAAAGGCCTATGGCTACACCTTC
CASSTPKAYGYTF
>TRBV6-2/TRBV6-3|TRBJ2-1|TRBD2|many
TGTGCCAGCAGCCTTCTAGCGGGAGGGCCTAGTGAGCAGTTCTTC
CASSLLAGGPSEQFF
>TRBV4-3|TRBJ1-1|-|few
TGCGCCAGCAGCCAAGAGGATTCAGGTTCTAACACTGAAGCTTTCTTT
CASSQEDSGSNTEAFF
>TRBV5-1|TRBJ1-1|-|few
TGCGCCAGCAGCGCTGTAAAGAACACTGAAGCTTTCTTT
CASSAVKNTEAFF
>TRBV28|TRBJ2-1|TRBD2|few
TGTGCCAGCAGTTTGGGACTAGCGGGGGGGCGAGCGCGTGGAAGGTTAAACAATGAGCAGTTCTTC
CASSLGLAGGRARGRLNNEQFF
>TRBV11-2|TRBJ1-2|-|few
TGTGCCAGCAGCTTAGATGACAGTTATGGCTACACCTTC
CASSLDDSYGYTF
>TRBV20-1|TRBJ1-2|-|-
TGCAGTGCCCCTCTCTTGGACTATGGCTACACCTTC
CSAPLLDYGYTF
>TRBV20-1|TRBJ1-4|-|many
TGCAGTGCTAGAGTAAATGAAAAACTGTTTTTT
CSARVNEKLFF
>TRBV6-5|TRBJ1-6|-|-
TGTGCCAGCAGTTACTCGGTATATAATTCACCCCTCCACTTT
CASSYSVYNSPLHF